These 14 T cell receptor beta chains came from one sample sequenced in a study of T-cell reconstitution after alpha-beta-depleted transplantation in children. Preparation of the TCRbeta library was carried out with unique molecular identifiers. TCRdb re-analysed the PCR reads in MiXCR, keeping a single row per CDR3 protein. The sample yields fewer than 400,000 distinct CDR3 sequences, approximately 23% seen once. The sample was PBMCs, mostly from graft donor cells, taken 180 days after TCRalphabeta/CD19-depleted stem cell transplant. These receptors all stem from a male patient between 5 and 17 years old who had a stem cell transplant for acute lymphoblastic leukemia, so the T cells may come from the graft donor.

This clonotype was seen a few times. V gene TRBV5-1 combines with J gene TRBJ2-3; the match to TRBD1 covers 8 bases. Germline CDR1 reads SGHRS; CDR2 reads YFSETQ. Trimming removed 0 bases from V and 6 bases from J; junction bases left unmatched: 12. The CDR3 runs to 17 residues. The CDR3, as DNA: TGCGCCAGCAGCTTGGGCCCCAGGGGGCTCGGGTATGATACGCAGTATTTT. It encodes CASSLGPRGLGYDTQYF.

V and J are TRBV4-1 and TRBJ1-1; tentative D call: TRBD1 (6 bases). The CDR3 extends over 16 amino acids. Germline V gives CDR1 MGHRA, CDR2 YSYEKL. Trimming took 4 bases from V and 0 from J, leaving 15 bases between them. CDR3 DNA: TGCGCCAGCAGCCTGAACAGGGAGTGGATGAACACTGAAGCTTTCTTT. Translated, it gives CASSLNREWMNTEAFF.

This clonotype was seen only a few times. The CDR3 DNA sequence: TGTGCCAGCAGTTACTGGGGGGGACTAGCGGGAGGTGAGCAGTTCTTC. Amino acids: CASSYWGGLAGGEQFF. The chain is built from TRBV6-5 and TRBJ2-1, with 15 bases lining up with TRBD2. After removal of 1 base from V and 9 bases from J, the junction contained 4 bases not matched to a gene. The CDR3 is made up of 16 amino acids. Germline V gene lookup returns CDR1 MNHEY and CDR2 SVGAGI.

The chain's CDR3 is CASSWTSGRWTGELFF. The CDR3 nucleotides read TGCGCCAGCAGCTGGACTAGCGGGCGTTGGACCGGGGAGCTGTTTTTT. The genes are TRBV5-1 and TRBJ2-2; 11 nucleotides agree with TRBD2. The length of the CDR3 is 16 residues. Losses at the gene ends were 3 bases for V and 5 bases for J; bases not matched to a gene: 6. CDR1 SGHRS and CDR2 YFSETQ come from the germline V gene.

This clonotype was detected only a few times. The chain is built from TRBV12-3 or TRBV12-4 and TRBJ1-3, with D possibly TRBD1 on 5 matching bases. The CDR3 is 15 residues long. The germline V and J ends were trimmed by 6 bases and 0 bases, with 12 bases remaining between them. The DNA for the CDR3 is TGTGCCAGCAGCCCGGGACTGCCCTCTGGAAACACCATATATTTT. It specifies CASSPGLPSGNTIYF.

This clonotype was seen a handful of times. The gene calls are TRBV5-1 and TRBJ1-1; D is unresolved. Trimming pared 2 bases from V and 5 bases from J, leaving 13 bases between. The CDR3 spans 14 residues. The germline V gene encodes CDR1 SGHRS and CDR2 YFSETQ. Here the CDR3 DNA reads TGCGCCAGCAGCTTCCGGCAGGAGGGAACTGAAGCTTTCTTT. Its protein is CASSFRQEGTEAFF.

This clonotype occurred a few times. The chain couples TRBV10-3 to TRBJ2-1, with 7 bases that match TRBD2. Germline loops: CDR1 ENHRY, CDR2 SYGVKD. V was clipped by 8 bases and J by 0 bases; unmatched bases: 7. This CDR3 contains 15 residues. As DNA, the CDR3 is TGTGCCATCTCCCTGGGAGGGCCCTCCTACAATGAGCAGTTCTTC. This translates into CAISLGGPSYNEQFF.

The chain employs TRBV20-1 and TRBJ2-1; 12 nucleotides agree with TRBD2. CDR1 and CDR2 (germline): DFQATT, SNEGSKA (reference sequence). The CDR3 is 12 amino acids. The V gene end was trimmed by 8 bases and the J gene end by 7 bases; junction bases not matched to a gene: 3. CDR3 nucleotide sequence: TGCAGTCGGACTAGCGGGATGAATGAGCAGTTCTTC. Translating gives CSRTSGMNEQFF.

The chain combines TRBV25-1 with TRBJ2-1, with a weak D call TRBD1 (5 bases). Germline loops: CDR1 MGHDK, CDR2 SYGVNS. The V and J ends lost 6 bases and 3 bases respectively, with 15 bases between them. This CDR3 has 15 amino acids. The CDR3 reads CASRRSGQYYNEQFF. CDR3 bases: TGTGCCAGCAGGCGGTCTGGACAATACTACAATGAGCAGTTCTTC.

The chain couples TRBV5-1 to TRBJ1-2, with D unclear. The CDR3 has 15 amino acids. The V gene's germline CDR1 is SGHRS and CDR2 YFSETQ. Trimming removed 4 bases from V and 7 bases from J, with 20 bases in between. The CDR3: CASSGRTTTRFGYTF. CDR3 sequence (DNA): TGCGCCAGCAGCGGACGGACCACTACACGATTTGGCTACACCTTC.

In its sample, this clonotype was seen a few times. The chain carries TRBV27 and TRBJ1-5, with D possibly matching TRBD1 (6 bases). Looked up from germline, CDR1 is MNHEY and CDR2 is SMNVEV (reference sequence). V was trimmed by 2 bases and J by 2 bases, leaving 10 bases between them. This CDR3 has 15 residues. The CDR3 spells CASSLNRVGNQPQHF. In DNA, the CDR3 is TGTGCCAGCAGTTTAAACAGGGTTGGCAATCAGCCCCAGCATTTT.

The chain combines TRBV12-5 with TRBJ2-7; D not resolved. This CDR3 region has 14 residues. CDR1 and CDR2 (germline): LGHNT, FRNRAP. Trimming removed 1 base at V and 2 bases at J, with 9 bases between. This chain's CDR3 is CASGLGPGPYEQYF. DNA for the CDR3: TGTGCTAGTGGTTTGGGGCCGGGCCCCTACGAGCAGTACTTC.

This clonotype was counted only a few times. The chain carries TRBV5-1 and TRBJ2-7; 16 nucleotides line up with TRBD2. Trimming cost V 4 bases and J 3 bases; bases outside gene matches: 7. This CDR3 spans 17 amino acids. Germline CDR1 reads SGHRS; CDR2 reads YFSETQ. The CDR3 sequence is CASSMGTSGRVLYEQYF. The CDR3, as DNA: TGCGCCAGCAGCATGGGGACTAGCGGGAGGGTTCTCTACGAGCAGTACTTC.

There are a few counts of this clonotype. The chain couples TRBV5-6 to TRBJ2-4; D may correspond to TRBD1 or TRBD2 (5 bases each). V gave up 5 bases and J gave up 0 bases, with 12 bases separating them. This CDR3 is 15 amino acids long. Germline assignment: CDR1 SGHDT and CDR2 YYEEEE. The CDR3 sequence: CASRGTGTAKNIQYF. The CDR3 region has the DNA TGTGCCAGCAGGGGAACCGGGACAGCCAAAAACATTCAGTACTTC. Based on the CDR3 plus reference TRBV5-6 and TRBJ2-4, the full variable domain is DAGVTQSPTHLIKTRGQQVTLRCSPKSGHDTVSWYQQALGQGPQFIFQYYEEEERQRGNFPDRFSGHQFPNYSSELNVNALLLGDSALYLCASRGTGTAKNIQYFGAGTRLSVL.